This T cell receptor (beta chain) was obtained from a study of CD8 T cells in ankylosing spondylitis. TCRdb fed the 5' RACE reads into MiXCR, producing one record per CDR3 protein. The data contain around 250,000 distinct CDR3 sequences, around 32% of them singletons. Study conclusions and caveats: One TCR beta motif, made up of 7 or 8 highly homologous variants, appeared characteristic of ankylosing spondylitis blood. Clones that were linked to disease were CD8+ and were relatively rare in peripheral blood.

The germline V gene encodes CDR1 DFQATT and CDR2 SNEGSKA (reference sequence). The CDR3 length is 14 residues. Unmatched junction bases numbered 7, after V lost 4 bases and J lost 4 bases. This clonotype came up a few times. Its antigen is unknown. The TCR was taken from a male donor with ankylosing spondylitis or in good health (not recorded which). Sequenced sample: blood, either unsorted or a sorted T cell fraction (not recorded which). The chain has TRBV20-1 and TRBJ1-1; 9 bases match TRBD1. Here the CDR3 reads CSAIPGQGITEAFF. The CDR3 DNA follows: TGCAGTGCTATCCCTGGACAGGGGATCACTGAAGCTTTCTTT.